One and the same sample provided the 20 T cell receptor beta chains below, sequenced in a study of cytomegalovirus exposure and HLA in healthy donors. Researchers ran the PCR with 60 Vbeta and 13 Jbeta primers. Some clones are missing from TCRdb's copy, which holds only in-frame ones; the method was immunoSEQ multiplex PCR. The sample yields 100,000 to 150,000 clones, under 80% seen once. Sequenced sample: PBMCs. Receptors originate from a middle-aged man in good health and CMV-seropositive.

In DNA form, the CDR3 reads TGTGCCAGCAGCCCCAGGGGGCAGAACACTGAAGCTTTCTTT. Translating it yields CASSPRGQNTEAFF. The chain links TRBV11-1 to TRBJ1-1; 8 bases are a match to TRBD1. Germline CDR1 SGHAT, CDR2 FQDESV (reference sequence). The CDR3 is made up of 14 amino acids. Losses at the gene ends were 5 bases for V and 1 base for J; bases not matched to a gene: 3.

The rearrangement links TRBV19 to TRBJ2-7; weak D call: TRBD1 (6 bases). The CDR3 sequence is 14 residues long. Looked up from germline, CDR1 is LNHDA and CDR2 is SQIVND (reference sequence). Deletions cut 3 bases from V and 3 bases from J, with 12 bases between. As DNA, the CDR3 is TGTGCCAGTAGTATTAATACAGGGTTCTACGAGCAGTACTTC. Translated: CASSINTGFYEQYF.

The CDR3 is CASSRELGETQYF. CDR3 coding DNA: TGTGCCAGCAGTAGGGAGTTAGGGGAGACCCAGTACTTC. J is TRBJ2-5 and V is TRBV6-1, with D possibly TRBD2 on 5 matching bases. V dropped 5 bases and J dropped 5 bases, with 12 bases sitting between them. The CDR3 has 13 residues. CDR1 and CDR2 (germline): MNHNS, SASEGT.

The chain links TRBV28 to TRBJ1-1, with unresolved D. Per germline, CDR1 MDHEN and CDR2 SYDVKM. Trimming left V 6 bases short and J 0 bases short, with 11 bases between. This CDR3 contains 14 residues. CDR3 sequence reads: CASSPARLNTEAFF. For the CDR3, the DNA is TGTGCCAGCAGCCCCGCCAGATTGAACACTGAAGCTTTCTTT.

The rearrangement links TRBV6-5 to TRBJ2-7, with D possibly TRBD1 on 5 matching bases. V dropped 6 bases and J dropped 0 bases, with 6 bases sitting between them. The CDR3 length is 12 residues. Germline V gene data show CDR1 as MNHEY and CDR2 as SVGAGI. The CDR3 reads CASRDTSYEQYF. The CDR3 DNA follows: TGTGCCAGCAGGGACACCTCCTACGAGCAGTACTTC.

This rearrangement joins TRBV19 to TRBJ2-6; TRBD2 might be the D (6 bases). The germline CDR1 and CDR2 sequences are LNHDA and SQIVND (reference sequence). V shed 4 bases and J shed 1 base, with 11 bases lying between them. This CDR3 spans 16 amino acids. Written as DNA, the CDR3 is TGTGCCAGTAGTAACATTGGGGGGTCTGGGGCCAACGTCCTGACTTTC. Its translation: CASSNIGGSGANVLTF.

Written as DNA, the CDR3 is TGTGCCAGCAGCTTCCAAGGAGGGGCCGGGGAGCTGTTTTTT. Translating it yields CASSFQGGAGELFF. The chain has TRBV7-2 and TRBJ2-2, with a tentative D call TRBD2 (6 bases). Trimming took off 3 bases at V and 6 bases at J, with 11 bases between the two ends. In germline, CDR1 is SGHTA, CDR2 FQGNSA. CDR3 length: 14 residues.

This clone was seen a handful of times. The junction does not match germline at one end; this may be a read error. The chain combines TRBV14 with TRBJ2-1, with 12 bases that match TRBD2. Germline V gene data show CDR1 as SGHDN and CDR2 as FVKESK. The CDR3 consists of 15 residues. CDR3 protein: CASSQVSSGRAVAVF. The CDR3, as DNA: TGTGCCAGCAGCCAAGTGTCTAGCGGGAGGGCGGTCGCGGTCTTC.

V and J are TRBV7-2 and TRBJ2-7; TRBD2 aligns across 11 bases. This CDR3 spans 13 amino acids. Germline values: CDR1 SGHTA, CDR2 FQGNSA. Unmatched junction bases numbered 2, after V lost 6 bases and J lost 4 bases. In nucleotides, the CDR3 is TGTGCCAGCAGACTAGCGGGAGAGTACGAGCAGTACTTC. Translated, it gives CASRLAGEYEQYF.

The chain uses TRBV5-6 and TRBJ2-7; weak D call: TRBD1 (6 bases). Germline CDR1 reads SGHDT; CDR2 reads YYEEEE. V lost 3 bases to trimming and J lost 5 bases, with 12 bases between them. This CDR3 is 13 amino acids long. In DNA form, the CDR3 reads TGTGCCAGCAGCTCTTGGGGGCCGGACGAGCAGTACTTC. Protein sequence: CASSSWGPDEQYF.

This clone was picked up a small number of times. Other DNA sequences in this sample translate to the same CDR3. This chain joins TRBV27 and TRBJ1-1, with a tentative D call TRBD1 (5 bases). From germline, CDR1 is MNHEY and CDR2 SMNVEV (reference sequence). This CDR3 region has 13 residues. The V and J ends lost 3 bases and 4 bases respectively, with 9 bases between them. CDR3 sequence reads: CASSLGGITEAFF. For the CDR3, the DNA is TGTGCCAGCAGTTTGGGGGGAATCACTGAAGCTTTCTTT.

The chain is built from TRBV5-1 and TRBJ1-1; D is perhaps TRBD1 (5 bases). Germline-derived CDR1 and CDR2 are SGHRS and YFSETQ. The CDR3 has 14 residues. V lost 1 base and J lost 1, with 8 bases in between. The CDR3 here is CASSLFQGNTEAFF. In nucleotides, the CDR3 is TGCGCCAGCAGCTTGTTTCAGGGGAACACTGAAGCTTTCTTT.

This clone was seen a handful of times. The V gene is TRBV10-1, the J gene TRBJ2-1; the D gene is possibly TRBD1 (5 bases). Trimming cost V 6 bases and J 3 bases, with 12 bases left between them. From germline, CDR1 is WNHNN and CDR2 SYGVQD (reference sequence). The CDR3 spans 14 residues. The CDR3 spells CASSLGAGYNEQFF. Here the CDR3 DNA reads TGCGCCAGCAGCCTTGGGGCAGGCTACAATGAGCAGTTCTTC.

With regard to this clone: This specimen includes other DNA sequences encoding the same CDR3. The J gene is TRBJ1-1, the V gene TRBV19, with D tentatively TRBD1 (5 bases). The V end was cut by 4 bases, the J end by 4 bases, with 10 bases between. Per germline, CDR1 LNHDA and CDR2 SQIVND (reference sequence). The CDR3 is 13 residues long. In nucleotides, the CDR3 is TGTGCCAGTAGTACTCAGGGCGGCACTGAAGCTTTCTTT. It yields the protein CASSTQGGTEAFF.

The chain couples TRBV5-1 to TRBJ2-1, with D perhaps matching TRBD2 (5 bases). With 6 bases removed from V and 0 bases from J, the gap between germline ends came to 13 bases. The CDR3 contains 15 residues. The V gene's germline CDR1 is SGHRS and CDR2 YFSETQ. This CDR3 reads CASKAEAVSYNEQFF. In nucleotides, the CDR3 is TGCGCCAGCAAGGCGGAGGCAGTCTCCTACAATGAGCAGTTCTTC.

The chain employs TRBV28 and TRBJ1-1; D uncertain. Germline CDR1 reads MDHEN; CDR2 reads SYDVKM. V was pared by 6 bases and J by 0 bases, with 14 bases between. This CDR3 comprises 15 residues. CDR3 sequence (DNA): TGTGCCAGCAGCCATCCTCCGACTATGAACACTGAAGCTTTCTTT. Translating it yields CASSHPPTMNTEAFF.

This chain connects TRBV18 to TRBJ2-5; D is possibly TRBD2 (6 bases). Germline CDR1 and CDR2: KGHSH and LQKENI. Trimming cost V 1 base and J 5 bases, with 8 bases left between them. CDR3 length: 13 residues. The CDR3 region is CASSPRGRETQYF. CDR3 nucleotides: TGTGCCAGCTCACCACGGGGGAGGGAGACCCAGTACTTC.

For the CDR3, the DNA is TGCGCCAGCAGCTTGGGGACAGGGCGCTATGGCTACACCTTC. Translating gives CASSLGTGRYGYTF. The V call is TRBV5-1, the J call TRBJ1-2, with 8 bases that match TRBD1. Trimming cost V 0 bases and J 4 bases; bases outside gene matches: 2. Germline V CDR1 and CDR2: SGHRS, YFSETQ. The CDR3 covers 14 residues.

The chain joins TRBV6-1 to TRBJ1-1; TRBD1 is a possible D gene (5 bases). Trimming took 6 bases from V and 6 from J, leaving 14 bases between them. Germline V gene sequence: CDR1 MNHNS, CDR2 SASEGT. The CDR3 has 13 residues. CDR3 amino acids: CASRVQGLSEAFF. CDR3 sequence (DNA): TGTGCCAGCAGGGTCCAGGGATTGTCTGAAGCTTTCTTT.

The V and J genes are TRBV6-5 and TRBJ2-4; 10 bases are shared with TRBD2. This CDR3 region has 14 residues. Looked up from germline, CDR1 is MNHEY and CDR2 is SVGAGI. Trimming cost V 6 bases and J 14 bases; bases outside gene matches: 13. DNA of the CDR3: TGTGCCAGCAGCTCAGGACTAGCGGATTTTAATAAGTACTTC. This sequence encodes CASSSGLADFNKYF.